This is a list of T cell receptor beta chains from one sample in a study of control samples from healthy donors and cancer patients. The protocol was immunoSEQ multiplex PCR, while the TCRdb copy is restricted to in-frame clones and leaves out a portion. Here the sample spans around 150,000 clones, under 90% being singletons. The sample taken for sequencing was blood. The receptor source for this set is a man aged 30 to 39 in good health. CDR3s include the opening cysteine and the closing phenylalanine or tryptophan. A D gene is named only where the DNA matches it firmly. Clone size is given for some rows only: seen once, a few or many times, or a class if the clone is expanded.

cdr3_aa cdr3_nt j_call d_call clone_size v_call
CASSSGTSGSRAEQYF TGTGCCAGCAGCTCCGGGACTAGCGGGAGTCGGGCCGAGCAGTACTTC TRBJ2-7 TRBD2 . TRBV7-2
CASSEEGSGSYEQYF TGTGCCAGCAGCGAGGAGGGGTCCGGGAGCTACGAGCAGTACTTC TRBJ2-7 . once TRBV9
CASSYDTNYGYTF TGCGCCAGCAGCTATGACACGAACTATGGCTACACCTTC TRBJ1-2 . . TRBV5-1
CASSSGTGIYGYTF TGTGCCAGCAGCTCCGGGACAGGGATCTATGGCTACACCTTC TRBJ1-2 TRBD1 . TRBV7-2
CASSFSPQQGYEQYF TGTGCCAGCAGTTTCTCCCCCCAACAGGGTTACGAGCAGTACTTC TRBJ2-7 . . TRBV28
CASSQEVGQGGNQPQHF TGTGCCAGCAGCCAAGAGGTCGGGCAGGGCGGTAATCAGCCCCAGCATTTT TRBJ1-5 . . TRBV4-2
CASSSRGDAEAFF TGCGCCAGCAGCAGCCGAGGGGACGCTGAAGCTTTCTTT TRBJ1-1 . once TRBV5-1
CASRSGTSVETQYF TGTGCCAGCAGATCCGGGACTAGCGTGGAGACCCAGTACTTC TRBJ2-5 TRBD2 . TRBV7-9
CASSQELADYYEQYF TGTGCCAGCAGCCAAGAACTAGCGGACTACTACGAGCAGTACTTC TRBJ2-7 TRBD2 . TRBV4-2
CASSQQASAPQQYF TGTGCCAGTAGCCAGCAGGCTAGCGCCCCCCAGCAGTACTTC TRBJ2-7 . . TRBV19
CASSLTRERYNEQFF TGTGCCAGCAGCTTAACCAGGGAGAGGTACAATGAGCAGTTCTTC TRBJ2-1 . . TRBV7-7
CASSLVGGRTEAFF TGTGCCAGCAGCTTAGTCGGGGGGCGGACTGAAGCTTTCTTT TRBJ1-1 . . TRBV11-3
CASSRGGAGDYGYTF TGTGCCAGTAGTAGAGGGGGCGCGGGGGATTATGGCTACACCTTC TRBJ1-2 TRBD1 . TRBV19
CASSLVGSAGPGELFF TGTGCCAGCAGCTTGGTGGGAAGCGCGGGTCCCGGGGAGCTGTTTTTT TRBJ2-2 . . TRBV5-5
CASSLGDSTGELFF TGTGCCAGCAGCTTAGGAGACAGCACCGGGGAGCTGTTTTTT TRBJ2-2 . . TRBV11-3
CASTSEDSYEQYF TGTGCCAGCACTAGCGAGGACTCCTACGAGCAGTACTTC TRBJ2-7 . . TRBV2
CASSLEPAGTGGTEAFF TGCGCCAGCAGCTTAGAACCGGCGGGGACAGGGGGCACTGAAGCTTTCTTT TRBJ1-1 TRBD1 . TRBV5-1
CASSLDQQETQYF TGTGCCAGCTCATTAGACCAGCAAGAGACCCAGTACTTC TRBJ2-5 . . TRBV18
CASSLREYSNQPQHF TGTGCCAGCAGCTTAAGGGAATATAGCAATCAGCCCCAGCATTTT TRBJ1-5 . . TRBV7-2
CASSLRDGRNYEQYF TGTGCCAGCAGTCTTCGGGACGGACGGAACTACGAGCAGTACTTC TRBJ2-7 . once TRBV6-2/TRBV6-3
CASSPEPGTYEQYF TGTGCCAGCAGCCCAGAGCCGGGTACCTACGAGCAGTACTTC TRBJ2-7 . . TRBV4-2
CASSITARAGTEAFF TGTGCCAGTAGTATAACAGCCCGAGCGGGCACTGAAGCTTTCTTT TRBJ1-1 . . TRBV19
CASSTRGSTEAFF TGTGCCAGCAGTACTAGGGGGTCCACTGAAGCTTTCTTT TRBJ1-1 . . TRBV6-5
CASGSGGVRDTGELFF TGTGCTAGTGGTTCGGGAGGGGTTCGCGACACCGGGGAGCTGTTTTTT TRBJ2-2 TRBD2 . TRBV12-5
CASSKVPPQPQHF TGTGCCAGTAGTAAAGTCCCCCCTCAGCCCCAGCATTTT TRBJ1-5 . . TRBV19
CASSQDRVQGRGKGYTF TGCGCCAGCAGCCAAGATCGAGTGCAGGGAAGGGGGAAAGGCTACACCTTC TRBJ1-2 . . TRBV4-3
CASSFGGRFSGELFF TGCGCCAGCAGCTTCGGTGGGCGTTTTTCCGGGGAGCTGTTTTTT TRBJ2-2 . . TRBV5-1
CASSLIGRNTGELFF TGTGCCAGCAGCTTAATAGGTCGGAACACCGGGGAGCTGTTTTTT TRBJ2-2 . once TRBV5-5
CASSPFRMGVYNEQFF TGTGCCAGCAGCCCATTCCGGATGGGGGTCTACAATGAGCAGTTCTTC TRBJ2-1 . . TRBV7-6
CASSSPGRKYNEQFF TGTGCCAGCAGCTCTCCCGGACGGAAATACAATGAGCAGTTCTTC TRBJ2-1 . . TRBV5-4
CASKIAAGASETQYF TGCGCCAGCAAGATTGCAGCGGGAGCCTCAGAGACCCAGTACTTC TRBJ2-5 TRBD2 few TRBV5-1
CASSLAPGAANEQFF TGTGCCAGCAGCTTAGCGCCCGGGGCGGCCAATGAGCAGTTCTTC TRBJ2-1 . . TRBV7-2
CASSRKQVLGHLAKNIQYF TGTGCCAGCAGCCGTAAACAGGTATTAGGACATCTAGCCAAAAACATTCAGTACTTC TRBJ2-4 . . TRBV7-6
CASSLMPTGTDTQYF TGTGCCAGCAGCTTAATGCCGACGGGGACAGATACGCAGTATTTT TRBJ2-3 . . TRBV7-2
CASSEIGQGDTQYF TGTGCCAGCAGTGAGATCGGCCAGGGAGATACGCAGTATTTT TRBJ2-3 . . TRBV2
CASSGGRDRGGSYSYNEQFF TGTGCCAGCAGCGGGGGCAGGGATCGAGGAGGGTCGTACTCCTACAATGAGCAGTTCTTC TRBJ2-1 . . TRBV2
CATSTRGGRETQYF TGTGCCACCAGCACTCGGGGGGGCCGAGAGACCCAGTACTTC TRBJ2-5 TRBD2 once TRBV15
CASSQETVSYEQYF TGCGCCAGCAGCCAAGAGACGGTCTCCTACGAGCAGTACTTC TRBJ2-7 . . TRBV4-1
CASSFRSSGTQYF TGTGCCAGCAGCTTCAGATCCTCCGGGACCCAGTACTTC TRBJ2-5 . . TRBV9
CASSLEGRSVFTF TGTGCCAGCAGCTTAGAGGGCAGGAGCGTGTTTACCTTC TRBJ1-2 . . TRBV11-3
CASSQGTGSYGYTF TGTGCCAGCAGCCAGGGGACAGGGAGCTATGGCTACACCTTC TRBJ1-2 TRBD1 . TRBV4-2